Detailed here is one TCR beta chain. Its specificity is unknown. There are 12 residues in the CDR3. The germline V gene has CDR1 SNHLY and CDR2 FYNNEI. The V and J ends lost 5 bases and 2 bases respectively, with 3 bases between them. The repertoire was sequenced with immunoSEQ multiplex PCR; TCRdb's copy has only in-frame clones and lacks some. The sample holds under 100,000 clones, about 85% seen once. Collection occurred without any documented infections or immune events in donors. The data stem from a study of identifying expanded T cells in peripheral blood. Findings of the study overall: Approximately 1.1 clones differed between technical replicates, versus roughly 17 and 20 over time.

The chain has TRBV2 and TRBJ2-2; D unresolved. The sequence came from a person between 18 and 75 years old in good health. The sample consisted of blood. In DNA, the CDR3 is TGTGCCAGCAGTTACAACACCGGGGAGCTGTTTTTT. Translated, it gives CASSYNTGELFF.